This T cell receptor (beta chain) was retrieved from a study of vaccination and CD4 T cells after COVID-19 (dated by TCRdb to between 2022 and 2023). Regarding the study in general: SARS-CoV-2 positivity had been established in the convalescent patients by nasal swab PCR, and mild disease was recorded in under ten of these patients and severe disease in one. The convalescent cohort comprised six males and four females, including two Hispanic individuals, seven Caucasians, two Asians and one multiracial person. Two doses of either the Pfizer-BioNTech BNT162b2 vaccine (n=8) or the Moderna mRNA-1273 vaccine (n=2) were administered to participants. Post-COVID blood samples from convalescent patients were collected a median of about 110 days after diagnosis, with a range of about 35 to 180 days. The time from the second vaccine dose to post-vaccine blood sampling had a median of roughly 77 days and ranged from roughly 12 to 241 days. The cultures were stimulated with overlapping spike peptide pools from SARS-CoV-2 and from the common cold coronaviruses HCoV-NL63, HCoV-OC43 and HCoV-229E. In control cultures, a CEFX viral epitope pool was used as positive control, an HIV-1 Nef peptide pool was used as negative control, or no peptide was added. In ten to eleven COVID-19 convalescent patients and a handful of infection-naive healthy vaccine recipients, researchers compared the spike-specific CD4+ TCR repertoire from before mRNA vaccination with the repertoire from after.

The CDR3 goes from the cysteine to the phenylalanine over 16 residues. Left in the record is the CDR3 DNA by itself, 48 bases read in frame from the first base. From V the trimming removes 5 bases and from J it removes 1 base, while the gene matches leave 10 bases of the junction unaccounted for. CDR1 and CDR2 (DFQATT, SNEGSKA) derive from the germline V gene (reference sequence). What the study reported, not specific to this receptor: The study included relatively few convalescent patients and did not analyze early timepoints after natural infection. Among convalescent patients, a median about 86% of the SARS-CoV-2-reactive clones seen after vaccination appeared only after vaccination, which suggests priming specific to the vaccine. In convalescent patients, nearly all vaccine-specific clones (304 of 307) were found to be mono-reactive for SARS-CoV-2 spike rather than cross-reactive with common cold coronaviruses. The median number of SARS-CoV-2-reactive clonotypes rose from fewer than 25 after infection to a few dozen after vaccination, but the change was not significant.

The library was generated by PCR. DNA from cultured CD4+ T cells underwent TCR sequencing with the Oncomine TCR Beta short-read assay at the Johns Hopkins FTIC core. The QIAamp micro DNA kit was used to extract genomic DNA from the cultured CD4+ T cells. Oncomine TCR Beta libraries from cultured CD4+ T cells were pooled with unique dual indexes and sequenced on an Illumina iSeq 100. In the original analysis: Non-productive sequences were filtered out, and CDR3s that did not start with C, did not end with F or W, or were shorter than 7 amino acids were discarded. Antigen-specific clonotypes were identified with the MANAFEST web application by comparing peptide-stimulated wells with reference and other culture wells. To be called positive, a clone needed an FDR below 0.05, an odds ratio above 5, and a productive frequency above 0.1% in at least two of three replicate wells. A clonotype was classed as cross-reactive if the clonotype showed significant expansion both in SARS-CoV-2 spike wells and in at least one common cold coronavirus spike condition. Levenshtein distances (stringdist) and unrooted phylogenetic trees (ape) in R version 3.6.1 were used to assess CDR3 homology. The public reads were quality trimmed at Q25 with fastp and then assembled into clones with MiXCR by TCRdb, keeping productive beta chains. When rows share a CDR3 protein, they turn into one entry using the most common DNA and genes. The V and J calls shown here were made by TCRdb, not taken from the authors' results. The sample contains some 20,000 distinct CDR3 sequences, about 50% of them found a single time. Over 7% of the sample lies in the top ten.

Concerning this clonotype itself: The antigen it recognizes is unknown. No clone much larger than this one lies a single base away; base qualities are absent.

The treatment or condition label, read with the paper, signifies: roughly ten-day PBMC culture with coronavirus spike peptide pools or control peptides (ViraFEST assay). The ViraFEST assay, used in the study, expanded antigen-specific T cells with peptide pools and then identified the expanded clonotypes through TCR sequencing. The positive SARS-CoV-2 PCR tests of the convalescent patients were dated from March to December 2020, before the Alpha, Beta and Delta variants emerged in the United States. Each well held two million PBMCs cultured with 9 to 10 ug/ml peptide pools in IMDM containing 5% human AB serum and roughly 9.3 IU/ml IL-2. Half of the culture medium was replaced with fresh IL-2-containing medium on days 3 and 7. Once the cells had been in culture for over 9 days, the EasySep CD4+ T cell isolation kit was used to isolate CD4+ T cells by negative selection. PBMCs were separated from whole blood using Ficoll-Paque Plus gradient centrifugation and then either used fresh or cryopreserved at -140C. Culture conditions were generally each tested in triplicate wells.

The chain is encoded by TRBV20-1 joined to TRBJ2-7; 11 of the junction bases match TRBD1. Input material: CD4+ T cells from blood, cultured in vitro. The sequence derives from a human donor who had recovered from COVID-19. The bases read TGCAGTGCTTCCGGGACAGGGGGTCCCTATTCCTACGAGCAGTACTTC. This yields the protein CSASGTGGPYSYEQYF.